These T cell receptor beta chains were read from a single sample in a study of T cells in Graves' hyperthyroidism and ophthalmopathy. MiXCR was run by TCRdb on the multiplex PCR reads, yielding one entry per CDR3 protein. The sample has some 270,000 distinct CDR3 sequences, about an eighth seen once; the top ten hold around 7.9%. The sequenced material came from blood. These receptors originate from a woman in her twenties or thirties with Graves' hyperthyroidism that later progressed to Graves' ophthalmopathy. CDR3s include the opening cysteine and the closing phenylalanine or tryptophan. D genes are given only for firm matches. Clone size appears in some rows only: once, few, many, or a class for an expanded clone.

cdr3_nt	cdr3_aa	j_call	clone_size	d_call	v_call
TGTGCCAGCAGTTCCCCCGGTAGCGGGAGGGGACACGAGCAGTACTTC	CASSSPGSGRGHEQYF	TRBJ2-7	many	TRBD2	TRBV28
TGTGCCAGCAGCCAGGGACAGGCTTACAATGAGCAGTTCTTC	CASSQGQAYNEQFF	TRBJ2-1	many	TRBD1	TRBV28
TGCAGTGCACAGCTAGCGGGAGGGATTAATGAGCAGTTCTTC	CSAQLAGGINEQFF	TRBJ2-1	few	TRBD2	TRBV20-1
TGTGCCAGCAGTTTTAGGAACCCCATACCGGGACTAGCGGGAGGCTATGAGCAGTTCTTC	CASSFRNPIPGLAGGYEQFF	TRBJ2-1	.	TRBD2	TRBV12-3/TRBV12-4
TGTGCCAGTGATACAGGGAGCACCGGGGAGCTGTTTTTT	CASDTGSTGELFF	TRBJ2-2	few	.	TRBV19
TGTGCCAGCAGCCCCGAGACTCGTGGCTACACCTTC	CASSPETRGYTF	TRBJ1-2	many	.	TRBV7-2
TGTGCCAGCAGCTCCGCCCAGGTTTCGGAGACCCAGTACTTC	CASSSAQVSETQYF	TRBJ2-5	many	.	TRBV7-9
TGTGCCAGCAGTCATGCCGCAGGTGCCGACTCTGGAAACACCATATATTTT	CASSHAAGADSGNTIYF	TRBJ1-3	many	.	TRBV5-6
TGCGCCAGCAGCCAAGATTGGTCCACCGGGGAGCTGTTTTTT	CASSQDWSTGELFF	TRBJ2-2	.	.	TRBV4-3
TGTGCCAGCAGTGAAGCATATGGGAGCCCCAGTCAGCCCCAGCATTTT	CASSEAYGSPSQPQHF	TRBJ1-5	many	.	TRBV2
TGTGCCAGCAGCTTGATGGCGCCAGGTGAGAAGTTCTTC	CASSLMAPGEKFF	TRBJ2-1	.	.	TRBV5-5
TGCGCCAGCAGCCAACTTTCCGGACTAGCGGGAGTTCGGAACGAGCAGTACTTC	CASSQLSGLAGVRNEQYF	TRBJ2-7	many	TRBD2	TRBV4-1
TGTGCCAGCAGCCAAAGACCAGACAGGACCCTTAATGAAAAACTGTTTTTT	CASSQRPDRTLNEKLFF	TRBJ1-4	many	.	TRBV3-1
TGTGCCAGCACAGGTGGGGTAGCGAACAATGAGCAGTTCTTC	CASTGGVANNEQFF	TRBJ2-1	many	.	TRBV7-9
TGTGCCAGCAGGTTCGCGGACAGGGATTTTAACGAGCAGTACTTC	CASRFADRDFNEQYF	TRBJ2-7	many	TRBD1	TRBV27
TGTGCCAGCAGCCAAGGAAAGTCTGGTGGAGCATTCGAACAGCCCCAGCATTTT	CASSQGKSGGAFEQPQHF	TRBJ1-5	.	.	TRBV4-2
TGTGCCAGCAGCCTATCGGGGGGCGGGAATGAGCAGTTCTTC	CASSLSGGGNEQFF	TRBJ2-1	.	.	TRBV9
TGTGCCAGCAGGCGGGGACTAGCGGGACTCTATACGCAGTATTTT	CASRRGLAGLYTQYF	TRBJ2-3	.	TRBD2	TRBV3-1
TGTGCCAGCAGCTTCACTAGCGGGAGTATGCCCCCCTACGAGCAGTACTTC	CASSFTSGSMPPYEQYF	TRBJ2-7	many	TRBD2	TRBV7-2
TGCAGCGTTGTCGCCAGGGAAGAGACCCAGTACTTC	CSVVAREETQYF	TRBJ2-5	many	.	TRBV29-1
TGTGCCAGCAGGGGACTCACGGTCGGGGACAGGGGTCTCCAAGAGACCCAGTACTTC	CASRGLTVGDRGLQETQYF	TRBJ2-5	.	TRBD1	TRBV7-9
TGCAGTGCTAGAAACAGCAGAAACTATGGCTACACCTTC	CSARNSRNYGYTF	TRBJ1-2	few	.	TRBV20-1
TGTGCCAGCAGCAAAGATTCCGGGGAGCTGTTTTTT	CASSKDSGELFF	TRBJ2-2	many	.	TRBV7-2